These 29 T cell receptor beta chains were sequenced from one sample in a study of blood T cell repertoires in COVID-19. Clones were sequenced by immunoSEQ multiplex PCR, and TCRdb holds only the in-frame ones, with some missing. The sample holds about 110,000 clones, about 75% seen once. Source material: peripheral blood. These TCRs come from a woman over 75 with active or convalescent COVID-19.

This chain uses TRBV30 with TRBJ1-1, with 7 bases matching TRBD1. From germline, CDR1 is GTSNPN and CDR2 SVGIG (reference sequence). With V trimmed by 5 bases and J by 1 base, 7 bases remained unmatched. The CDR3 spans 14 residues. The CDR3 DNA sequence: TGTGCCTGGGCCCGGGACAGAAGGAACACTGAAGCTTTCTTT. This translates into CAWARDRRNTEAFF.

The CDR3 spells CAIRPSGSDTDTQYF. Written as DNA, the CDR3 is TGTGCCATCAGGCCTAGCGGGTCGGACACAGATACGCAGTATTTT. V and J are TRBV10-3 and TRBJ2-3; 8 bases map to TRBD2. The CDR3 covers 15 residues. Germline trimming cut 6 bases from V and 2 bases from J; bases unmatched to any gene: 7. Germline CDR1 and CDR2: ENHRY and SYGVKD.

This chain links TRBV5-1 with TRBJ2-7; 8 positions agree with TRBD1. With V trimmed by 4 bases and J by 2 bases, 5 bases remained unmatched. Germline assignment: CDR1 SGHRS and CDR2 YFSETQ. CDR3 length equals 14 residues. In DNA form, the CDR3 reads TGCGCCAGCAGCGGACAGGGACCCCCCTACGAGCAGTACTTC. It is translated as CASSGQGPPYEQYF.

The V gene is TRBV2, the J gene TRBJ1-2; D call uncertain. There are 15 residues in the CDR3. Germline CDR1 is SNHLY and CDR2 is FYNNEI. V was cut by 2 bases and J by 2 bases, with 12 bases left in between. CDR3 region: CASSETKRGNYGYTF. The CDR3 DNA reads TGTGCCAGCAGTGAAACCAAGCGAGGGAACTATGGCTACACCTTC.

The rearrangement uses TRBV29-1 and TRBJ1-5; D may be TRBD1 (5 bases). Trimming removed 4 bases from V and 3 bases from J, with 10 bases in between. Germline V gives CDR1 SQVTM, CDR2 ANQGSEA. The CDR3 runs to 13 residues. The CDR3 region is CSVGAGPNQPQHF. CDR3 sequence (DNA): TGCAGCGTTGGGGCAGGGCCCAATCAGCCCCAGCATTTT.

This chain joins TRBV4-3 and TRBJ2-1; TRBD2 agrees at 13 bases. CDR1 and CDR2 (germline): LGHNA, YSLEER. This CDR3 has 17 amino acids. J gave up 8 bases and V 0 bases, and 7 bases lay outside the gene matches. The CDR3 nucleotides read TGCGCCAGCAGCCAAGAGACACTAGCGGGAGGGCTCTATGAGCAGTTCTTC. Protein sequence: CASSQETLAGGLYEQFF.

DNA for the CDR3: TGTGCCAGCAGCCTGGGTGGTAGCGGGTACAATGAGCAGTTCTTC. Translation gives CASSLGGSGYNEQFF. The J gene is TRBJ2-1, the V gene TRBV7-2, with 7 bases matching TRBD2. CDR1 is SGHTA, CDR2 FQGNSA, per germline. The CDR3 consists of 15 residues. Germline trimming cut 5 bases from V and 4 bases from J; bases unmatched to any gene: 8.

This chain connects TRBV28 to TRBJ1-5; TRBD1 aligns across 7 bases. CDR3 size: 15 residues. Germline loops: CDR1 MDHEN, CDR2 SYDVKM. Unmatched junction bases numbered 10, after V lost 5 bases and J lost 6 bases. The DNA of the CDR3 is TGTGCCAGCAGTCTAACAGGGGAGAGACGTCAGCCCCAGCATTTT. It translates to CASSLTGERRQPQHF.

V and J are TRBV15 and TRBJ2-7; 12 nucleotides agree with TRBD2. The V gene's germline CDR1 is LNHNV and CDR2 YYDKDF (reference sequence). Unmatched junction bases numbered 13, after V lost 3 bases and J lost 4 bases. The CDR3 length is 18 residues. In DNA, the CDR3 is TGTGCCACCAGCAGCACTCGAAGGACTAGCGGGAACAATTACGAGCAGTACTTC. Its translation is CATSSTRRTSGNNYEQYF.

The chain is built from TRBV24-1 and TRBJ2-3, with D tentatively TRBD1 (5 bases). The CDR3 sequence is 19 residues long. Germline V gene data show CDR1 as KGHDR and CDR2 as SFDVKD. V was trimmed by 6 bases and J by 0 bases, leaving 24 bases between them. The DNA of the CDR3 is TGTGCCACCAGTCCCCGGACGGACACCTTATCCTTTAGCACAGATACGCAGTATTTT. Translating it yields CATSPRTDTLSFSTDTQYF.

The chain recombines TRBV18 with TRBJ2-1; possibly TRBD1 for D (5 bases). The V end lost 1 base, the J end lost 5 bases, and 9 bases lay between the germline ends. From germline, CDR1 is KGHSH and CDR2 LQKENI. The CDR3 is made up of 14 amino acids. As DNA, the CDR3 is TGTGCCAGCTCACCACTGGCGGACAACAATGAGCAGTTCTTC. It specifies CASSPLADNNEQFF. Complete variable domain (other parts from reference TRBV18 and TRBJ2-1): NAGVMQNPRHLVRRRGQEARLRCSPMKGHSHVYWYRQLPEEGLKFMVYLQKENIIDESGMPKERFSAEFPKEGPSILRIQQVVRGDSAAYFCASSPLADNNEQFFGPGTRLTVL.

The CDR3 DNA is TGCGCCAGCAGCCACTTGGGACAGCCCGACACCGGGGAGCTGTTTTTT. Its translation: CASSHLGQPDTGELFF. The chain couples TRBV4-3 to TRBJ2-2, with TRBD1 identical over 7 bases. The CDR3 runs to 16 residues. Germline assignment: CDR1 LGHNA and CDR2 YSLEER. Trimming at V came to 3 bases and at J to 3 bases, leaving 7 bases not matched to a gene.

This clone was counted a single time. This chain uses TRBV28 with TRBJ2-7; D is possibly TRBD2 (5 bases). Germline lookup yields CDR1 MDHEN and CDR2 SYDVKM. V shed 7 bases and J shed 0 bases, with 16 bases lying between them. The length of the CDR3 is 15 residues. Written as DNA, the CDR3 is TGTGCCAGCACCCATATACCGGGAATCTCCTACGAGCAGTACTTC. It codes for CASTHIPGISYEQYF.

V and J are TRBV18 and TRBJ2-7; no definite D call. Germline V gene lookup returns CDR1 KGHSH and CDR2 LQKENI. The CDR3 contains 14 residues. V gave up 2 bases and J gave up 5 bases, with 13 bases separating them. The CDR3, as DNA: TGTGCCAGCTCACCAACGGCTAGTTGGGACGAGCAGTACTTC. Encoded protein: CASSPTASWDEQYF.

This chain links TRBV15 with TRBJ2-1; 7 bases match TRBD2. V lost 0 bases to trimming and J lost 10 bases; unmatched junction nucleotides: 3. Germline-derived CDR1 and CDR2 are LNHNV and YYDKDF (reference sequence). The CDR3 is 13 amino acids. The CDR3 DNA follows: TGTGCCACCAGCAGAGATCGGCGGGGGGAGCAGTTCTTC. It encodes CATSRDRRGEQFF.

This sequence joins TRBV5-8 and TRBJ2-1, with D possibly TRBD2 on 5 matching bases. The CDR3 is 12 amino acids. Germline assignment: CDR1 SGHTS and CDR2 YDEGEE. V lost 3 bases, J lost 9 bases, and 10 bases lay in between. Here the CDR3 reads CASSWDAGEQFF. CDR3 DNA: TGTGCCAGCAGCTGGGATGCGGGTGAGCAGTTCTTC.

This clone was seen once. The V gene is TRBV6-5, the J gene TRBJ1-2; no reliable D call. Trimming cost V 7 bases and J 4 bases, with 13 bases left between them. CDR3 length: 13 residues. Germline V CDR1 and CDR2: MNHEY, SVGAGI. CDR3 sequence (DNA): TGTGCCAGCACCAGAGCGGATGGCTATGGCTACACCTTC. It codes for CASTRADGYGYTF.

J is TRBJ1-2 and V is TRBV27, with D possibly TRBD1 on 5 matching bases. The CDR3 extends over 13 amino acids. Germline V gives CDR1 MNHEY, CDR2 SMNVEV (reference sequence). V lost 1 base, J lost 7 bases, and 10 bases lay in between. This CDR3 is CASSLWGGVGYTF. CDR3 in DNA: TGTGCCAGCAGTTTATGGGGGGGGGTTGGCTACACCTTC.

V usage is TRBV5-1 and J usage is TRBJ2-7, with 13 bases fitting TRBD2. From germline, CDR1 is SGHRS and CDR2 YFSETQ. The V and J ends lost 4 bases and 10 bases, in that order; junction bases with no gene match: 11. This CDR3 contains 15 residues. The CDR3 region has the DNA TGCGCCAGCAGCCCATCCGGGACTAGCGGGATCGCCCAGTACTTC. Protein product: CASSPSGTSGIAQYF.

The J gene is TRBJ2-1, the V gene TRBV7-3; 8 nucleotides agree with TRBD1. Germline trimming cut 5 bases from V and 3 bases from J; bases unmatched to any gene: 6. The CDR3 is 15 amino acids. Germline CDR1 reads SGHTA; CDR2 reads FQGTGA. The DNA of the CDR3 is TGTGCCAGCAGCCGAGACAGGGGAGGCTACAATGAGCAGTTCTTC. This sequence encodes CASSRDRGGYNEQFF.

CDR3 in amino acids: CASSGTGGGTEAFF. The CDR3 bases are TGTGCCAGCTCAGGAACAGGGGGCGGGACTGAAGCTTTCTTT. V and J are TRBV18 and TRBJ1-1; 9 nucleotides match TRBD1. Germline V gene sequence: CDR1 KGHSH, CDR2 LQKENI. The CDR3 runs to 14 residues. The ends lost 5 bases at V and 5 bases at J; junction bases unmatched: 6.

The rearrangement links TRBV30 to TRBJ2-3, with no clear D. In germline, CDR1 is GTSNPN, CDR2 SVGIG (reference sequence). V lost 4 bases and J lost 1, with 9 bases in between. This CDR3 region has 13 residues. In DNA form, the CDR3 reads TGTGCCTGGAATCCAGTCGGCACAGATACGCAGTATTTT. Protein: CAWNPVGTDTQYF.

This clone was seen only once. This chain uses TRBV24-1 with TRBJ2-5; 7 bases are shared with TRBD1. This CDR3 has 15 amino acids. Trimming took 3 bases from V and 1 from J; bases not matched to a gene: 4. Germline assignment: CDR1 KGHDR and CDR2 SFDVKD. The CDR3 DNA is TGTGCCACCAGTGATCCGAGGACAGGCCAAGAGACCCAGTACTTC. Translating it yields CATSDPRTGQETQYF.

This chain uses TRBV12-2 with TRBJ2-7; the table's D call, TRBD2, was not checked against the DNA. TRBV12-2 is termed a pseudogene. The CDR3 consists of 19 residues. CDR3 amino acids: CASRSPSSLRREGSYEQYF. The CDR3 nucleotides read TGTGCAAGTCGCTCCCCCTCCTCCTTGAGGCGGGAGGGGTCCTACGAGCAGTACTTC.

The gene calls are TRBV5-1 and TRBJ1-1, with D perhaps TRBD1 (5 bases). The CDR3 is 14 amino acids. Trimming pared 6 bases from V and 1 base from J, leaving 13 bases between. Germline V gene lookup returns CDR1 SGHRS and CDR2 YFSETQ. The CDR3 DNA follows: TGCGCCAGCACCCGCGGGGCAGGGAACACTGAAGCTTTCTTT. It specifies CASTRGAGNTEAFF.

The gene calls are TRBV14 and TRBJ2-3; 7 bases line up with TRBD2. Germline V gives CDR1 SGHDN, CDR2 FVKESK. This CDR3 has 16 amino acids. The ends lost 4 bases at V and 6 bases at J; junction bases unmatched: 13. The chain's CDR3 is CASSPFLGRARDTQYF. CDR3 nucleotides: TGTGCCAGCAGCCCGTTTCTTGGGAGGGCCAGGGATACGCAGTATTTT.

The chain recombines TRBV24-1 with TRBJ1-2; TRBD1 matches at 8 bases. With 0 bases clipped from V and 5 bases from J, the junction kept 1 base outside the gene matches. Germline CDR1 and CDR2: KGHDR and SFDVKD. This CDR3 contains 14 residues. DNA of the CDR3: TGTGCCACCAGTGATTTGCGGACAGGGTATGGCTACACCTTC. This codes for CATSDLRTGYGYTF.

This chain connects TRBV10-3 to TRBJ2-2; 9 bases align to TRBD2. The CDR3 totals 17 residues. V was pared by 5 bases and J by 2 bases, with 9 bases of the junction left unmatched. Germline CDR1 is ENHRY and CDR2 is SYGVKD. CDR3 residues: CAISSLASGTNTGELFF. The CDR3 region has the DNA TGTGCCATCAGTTCCCTTGCTAGCGGGACTAACACCGGGGAGCTGTTTTTT.

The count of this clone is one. CDR3: CASSPGGANTEAFF. The CDR3 DNA sequence: TGTGCCAGCAGTCCAGGGGGCGCAAACACTGAAGCTTTCTTT. The gene calls are TRBV7-9 and TRBJ1-1, with 8 positions matching TRBD1. V lost 6 bases, J lost 2 bases, and 5 bases stayed unmatched. The CDR3 is 14 residues long. Germline values: CDR1 SEHNR, CDR2 FQNEAQ (reference sequence).